This is a list of T cell receptor beta chains from one sample in a study of cytomegalovirus exposure and HLA in healthy donors. TCRdb's copy holds only in-frame clones and misses some; the assay was immunoSEQ multiplex PCR. The profile shows 95,000 to 100,000 clones, 77% of them singletons. Material: PBMCs. The receptors derive from a female donor in good health and CMV-seronegative. Each CDR3 is given with its conserved first and last residue. D genes are given only for firm matches. Size values are once, few and many counts, or a class for expanded clones, and some rows have none.

>TRBV5-1|-|-|TRBJ1-4
CASRTLYGGEKLFF
TGCGCCAGCAGGACCCTTTACGGGGGTGAAAAACTGTTTTTT
>TRBV6-5|-|-|TRBJ1-2
CASSPDSHFYGYTF
TGTGCCAGCAGCCCCGACAGCCACTTCTATGGCTACACCTTC
>TRBV6-1|-|TRBD1|TRBJ1-6
CASSEPAQGAGSPLHF
TGTGCCAGCAGTGAACCCGCCCAGGGGGCAGGTTCACCCCTCCACTTT
>TRBV13|-|TRBD1|TRBJ2-7
CASSQSGTGVYEQYF
TGTGCCAGCAGCCAATCCGGGACAGGCGTCTACGAGCAGTACTTC
>TRBV7-2|few|-|TRBJ2-1
CASSLGIWPGAPVDNEQFF
TGTGCCAGCAGCTTAGGTATTTGGCCAGGCGCTCCCGTAGACAATGAGCAGTTCTTC
>TRBV7-6|-|TRBD2|TRBJ2-1
CASSPGTSGDSYNEQFF
TGTGCCAGCAGCCCAGGGACTAGCGGTGACTCCTACAATGAGCAGTTCTTC
>TRBV27|few|-|TRBJ2-7
CASSLTGTYEQYF
TGTGCCAGCAGTTTAACAGGTACCTACGAGCAGTACTTC
>TRBV11-3|many|TRBD2|TRBJ2-1
CASSMGLAGAEQFF
TGTGCCAGCAGCATGGGACTAGCGGGAGCTGAGCAGTTCTTC
>TRBV5-1|-|TRBD1|TRBJ2-2
CASSFRPGQGAPGELFF
TGCGCCAGCAGCTTCCGACCCGGACAGGGGGCGCCCGGGGAGCTGTTTTTT
>TRBV23-1|-|-|TRBJ2-7
CASSQSYISYEQYF
TGCGCCAGCAGTCAATCGTATATATCCTACGAGCAGTACTTC
>TRBV6-1|-|-|TRBJ1-1
CASSGPRQERFRPEAFF
TGTGCCAGCAGTGGTCCTCGACAGGAGAGGTTTCGGCCTGAAGCTTTCTTT
>TRBV2|-|TRBD2|TRBJ2-1
CASGGLAEYNEQFF
TGTGCCAGCGGGGGACTAGCGGAATACAATGAGCAGTTCTTC
>TRBV9|-|-|TRBJ2-5
CASSGDRFWETQYF
TGTGCCAGCAGCGGCGACAGGTTCTGGGAGACCCAGTACTTC
>TRBV6-5|-|-|TRBJ2-6
CASSYSSESGANVLTF
TGTGCCAGCAGTTACTCGTCGGAGTCTGGGGCCAACGTCCTGACTTTC
>TRBV19|-|-|TRBJ1-2
CASSIMGLNYGYTF
TGTGCCAGTAGTATTATGGGCCTAAACTATGGCTACACCTTC
>TRBV6-5|-|TRBD1|TRBJ1-3
CASSYLQGAGNTIYF
TGTGCCAGCAGTTATTTACAGGGGGCGGGAAACACCATATATTTT
>TRBV5-1|-|TRBD1|TRBJ2-2
CASSGDRGRRTGELFF
TGCGCCAGCAGCGGGGACAGGGGAAGGAGGACCGGGGAGCTGTTTTTT
>TRBV28|-|TRBD1|TRBJ2-7
CASRHTGVGPEQYF
TGTGCCAGCAGGCATACAGGGGTGGGACCTGAGCAGTACTTC
>TRBV7-3|-|-|TRBJ2-1
CASSLTSAGYPNEQFF
TGTGCCAGCAGCTTAACCTCGGCGGGATATCCCAATGAGCAGTTCTTC